Listed here are 11 T cell receptor beta chains from one sample, sequenced in a study of T cell responses to AZD1222 COVID-19 vaccine. TCRdb keeps only in-frame clones here, not all; method: immunoSEQ multiplex PCR. Of 97,000 or so clones listed, less than 90% are singletons. Sequences were derived from peripheral blood, sampled on day 0 of AZD1222 vaccination. Source of these receptors: an adult in good health.

The chain employs TRBV28 and TRBJ1-2; possibly TRBD1 for D (6 bases). V was shortened by 4 bases and J by 6 bases, with 15 bases between the two germline ends. Looked up from germline, CDR1 is MDHEN and CDR2 is SYDVKM. This CDR3 has 14 amino acids. DNA of the CDR3: TGTGCCAGCAGTTCCCCCGGGGGGGCTGATGGCTACACCTTC. Amino acids: CASSSPGGADGYTF.

The CDR3 bases are TGTGCCAGCAGTTACGGACCGGAGCGGGACTACAATGAGCAGTTCTTC. Translating gives CASSYGPERDYNEQFF. This chain uses TRBV6-2 or TRBV6-3 with TRBJ2-1, with 7 nucleotides matching TRBD2. Looked up from germline, CDR1 is MNHEY and CDR2 is SVGEGT. J gave up 3 bases and V 2 bases, and 7 bases lay outside the gene matches. The CDR3 runs to 16 residues.

The chain is built from TRBV7-8 and TRBJ2-7, with 7 bases matching TRBD2. The CDR3 has 12 amino acids. In germline, CDR1 is SGHVS, CDR2 FQNEAQ. Trimming cost V 5 bases and J 3 bases; bases outside gene matches: 1. CDR3 nucleotides: TGTGCCAGCAGCCCGGGGGGCTACGAGCAGTACTTC. This gives the protein CASSPGGYEQYF.

This clone was observed a handful of times. The genes are TRBV27 and TRBJ2-5, with D perhaps matching TRBD1 (6 bases). Trimming removed 6 bases from V and 5 bases from J, with 13 bases in between. The CDR3 is made up of 13 amino acids. The germline V gene encodes CDR1 MNHEY and CDR2 SMNVEV (reference sequence). The CDR3 DNA follows: TGTGCCAGCAGCCATGGGGGCTGGGAGACCCAGTACTTC. Amino acid sequence: CASSHGGWETQYF.

This chain connects TRBV18 to TRBJ1-3; D call uncertain. The CDR3 length is 13 residues. Per germline, CDR1 KGHSH and CDR2 LQKENI. Trimming took off 3 bases at V and 4 bases at J, with 7 bases between the two ends. In DNA form, the CDR3 reads TGTGCCAGCTCACCGCAGGAGGGAAACACCATATATTTT. Residues: CASSPQEGNTIYF.

This chain links TRBV7-9 with TRBJ2-7, with unresolved D. The CDR3 sequence is 12 residues long. Per the germline V gene, CDR1 is SEHNR and CDR2 is FQNEAQ (reference sequence). This chain's CDR3 is CASSRASSEQYV. The CDR3 DNA is TGTGCCAGCAGCCGAGCATCCTCCGAGCAGTACGTC.

The chain combines TRBV7-9 with TRBJ1-2, with TRBD1 identical over 9 bases. This CDR3 comprises 14 residues. V lost 1 base and J lost 5; bases outside the gene matches: 2. Germline lookup yields CDR1 SEHNR and CDR2 FQNEAQ (reference sequence). CDR3 sequence: CASSLGDRAYGYTF. CDR3 sequence (DNA): TGTGCCAGCAGCTTAGGGGACAGGGCATATGGCTACACCTTC.

The genes are TRBV7-9 and TRBJ1-6, with D maybe TRBD1 (6 bases). The germline gives CDR1 SEHNR, CDR2 FQNEAQ (reference sequence). V was trimmed by 3 bases and J by 6 bases, leaving 12 bases between them. The CDR3 is 15 residues long. Here the CDR3 DNA reads TGTGCCAGCAGCTTCCGGGACATACGTAATTCACCCCTCCACTTT. Its protein product is CASSFRDIRNSPLHF.

The gene calls are TRBV10-3 and TRBJ2-3, with TRBD2 matching 10 bases. The CDR3 is made up of 16 amino acids. CDR1 ENHRY and CDR2 SYGVKD come from the germline V gene. The trim removed 0 bases at V and 3 bases at J, leaving 3 bases unmatched. The CDR3 sequence is CAISESTSGKTDTQYF. CDR3 in DNA: TGTGCCATCAGTGAGTCAACTAGCGGGAAAACAGATACGCAGTATTTT.

The chain couples TRBV7-2 to TRBJ1-5; D is unresolved. V dropped 3 bases and J dropped 7 bases, with 10 bases sitting between them. CDR1 is SGHTA and CDR2 is FQGNSA in the germline V gene. The CDR3 extends over 13 amino acids. In nucleotides, the CDR3 is TGTGCCAGCAGCTTTGACATGAGGCAGCCCCAGCATTTT. Protein product: CASSFDMRQPQHF.

The sample holds a few counts of this clone. The chain recombines TRBV2 with TRBJ2-5; D is perhaps TRBD1 (5 bases). Trimming pared 10 bases from V and 2 bases from J, leaving 14 bases between. The V gene's germline CDR1 is SNHLY and CDR2 FYNNEI. This CDR3 has 13 residues. CDR3 DNA: TGTGCCATCCAACCCCCAGGGCAAGAGACCCAGTACTTC. Protein product: CAIQPPGQETQYF.